These T cell receptor beta chains were read from a single sample in a study of T-cell reconstitution after alpha-beta-depleted transplantation in children. MiXCR was run by TCRdb on the PCR reads, yielding one entry per CDR3 protein. The data contain 200,000 to 250,000 distinct CDR3 sequences, approximately 11% of them seen just once; the ten biggest clones take up approximately 30%. This material consisted of PBMCs, taken before TCRalphabeta/CD19-depleted stem cell transplant. These receptors were taken from a child under two years old with acute myeloid leukemia, due to receive a stem cell transplant. The CDR3 runs from the conserved cysteine through the conserved F or W. Fields, in order: J gene, D gene, V gene, clone size, CDR3 DNA, CDR3 protein. A D gene is named only where the DNA matches it firmly. Clone size is stated in some rows and not others, as once, few, many or a class when expanded.

TRBJ1-5 NA TRBV28 many TGTGCCAGCAGTTTTGGGACTGCTGACAATCAGCCCCAGCATTTT CASSFGTADNQPQHF
TRBJ2-3 NA TRBV4-2 many TGTGCCAGCAGCCCGGGTGGCCTGGTCACAGATACGCAGTATTTT CASSPGGLVTDTQYF
TRBJ2-2 TRBD1 TRBV29-1 NA TGCAGCCTGGACAGGGTTAGCACCAGGGAGCCGTTTTTT CSLDRVSTREPFF
TRBJ2-4 NA TRBV2 NA TGTGCCAGCAGACAAAGCCTAGCCAAAAACATTCAGTACTTC CASRQSLAKNIQYF
TRBJ2-2 NA TRBV24-1 many TGTGCCACCAGTGATTTGGCGGACACCGGGGAGCTGTTTTTT CATSDLADTGELFF
TRBJ2-7 NA TRBV6-5 many TGTGCCAGCAGTTACCTGCAGGGTTGGGTCTACGAGCAGTACTTC CASSYLQGWVYEQYF
TRBJ2-1 TRBD2 TRBV20-1 many TGCAGTGCTACGGGACTAGCGGGAATTCCTTACAATGAGCAGTTCTTC CSATGLAGIPYNEQFF
TRBJ2-1 NA TRBV29-1 many TGCAGCGTCGAACCTCCCTGGGGATCGCAATACAATGAGCAGTTCTTC CSVEPPWGSQYNEQFF
TRBJ1-4 NA TRBV5-1 many TGCGCCAGCAGCTGGGGACAACTGGGGACTGAAAAACTGTTTTTT CASSWGQLGTEKLFF
TRBJ2-7 TRBD1 TRBV5-6 NA TGTGCCAGGGGCTCCGGACAGGCCTACGAGCAGTACTTC CARGSGQAYEQYF
TRBJ2-7 TRBD1 TRBV29-1 many TGCAGCGTCGTAGGACAGGGGGCCGAGCAGTACTTC CSVVGQGAEQYF
TRBJ1-1 NA TRBV27 many TGTGCCAGCAGTTTGGCTAAGGGGTTCACTGAAGCTTTCTTT CASSLAKGFTEAFF
TRBJ2-3 TRBD1 TRBV29-1 many TGCAGCGTGGAGGGACAGGGTGGGGGAGATACGCAGTATTTT CSVEGQGGGDTQYF
TRBJ1-1 NA TRBV18 many TGTGCCAGCTCACCAATGGGGGATACTGAAGCTTTCTTT CASSPMGDTEAFF
TRBJ2-5 NA TRBV20-1 NA TGCAGTGCTAGCAGAGCGACCCAAGAGACCCAGTACTTC CSASRATQETQYF
TRBJ1-3 NA TRBV10-3 many TGTGCCATCAGTGACCCCCGGACAGCTGGAAACACCATATATTTT CAISDPRTAGNTIYF
TRBJ2-7 TRBD1 TRBV25-1 many TGTGCCAGCAGTGAGGGGACAGGGACATACGAGCAGTACTTC CASSEGTGTYEQYF
TRBJ2-5 TRBD1 TRBV20-1 many TGCAGTGCTAGGGACAGGGGGGAGACCCAGTACTTC CSARDRGETQYF
TRBJ2-4 TRBD1 TRBV12-3/TRBV12-4 many TGTGCCAGCAGCTCCGACAGGGATGGCATTCAGTACTTC CASSSDRDGIQYF
TRBJ2-2 NA TRBV24-1 many TGTGCCACCGGTCGGGGAATCGAGGTCGGGGAGCTGTTTTTT CATGRGIEVGELFF
TRBJ2-7 TRBD2 TRBV20-1 NA TGCAGTGCTAGAGAGGCGCAAGCGGCGGGAGTCTACGAGCAGTACTTC CSAREAQAAGVYEQYF
TRBJ2-6 NA TRBV20-1 many TGCAGTGCTCAAACGAACTCTGGGGCCAACGTCCTGACTTTC CSAQTNSGANVLTF
TRBJ1-4 TRBD1 TRBV5-1 many TGCGCCAGCAGTCCTGCCGGGACAGGAGGCGAAAAACTGTTTTTT CASSPAGTGGEKLFF
TRBJ2-7 TRBD2 TRBV12-3/TRBV12-4 many TGTGCCAGCAGCCCACAGCGGGGGACCTACGAGCAGTACTTC CASSPQRGTYEQYF
TRBJ2-1 TRBD2 TRBV9 many TGTGCCAGCAGCATCCGGACTAGCGGGAGGGCCAAGGATGAGCAGTTCTTC CASSIRTSGRAKDEQFF
TRBJ1-2 TRBD1 TRBV20-1 few TGCAGTGCCCCTCGCGACAGGGGATTTTTTGGCTACACCTTC CSAPRDRGFFGYTF
TRBJ1-2 NA TRBV29-1 many TGCAGCGATGAAGGGATTTCAAATGGCTACACCTTC CSDEGISNGYTF
TRBJ1-5 NA TRBV20-1 many TGCAGTGCAGCGCCCCTGGGCAGGTATAGCAATCAGCCCCAGCATTTT CSAAPLGRYSNQPQHF